A single sample gave rise to the 23 T cell receptor beta chains below, sequenced in a study of cytomegalovirus exposure and HLA in healthy donors. In the PCR, 60 Vbeta and 13 Jbeta primers were used. The data were produced by immunoSEQ multiplex PCR, yet TCRdb's version contains in-frame clones alone and is incomplete. Among 150,000 to 200,000 clones listed, 82% were seen once. The sequenced sample consisted of PBMCs. These receptors were obtained from a man in his forties in good health and CMV-seronegative.

The V gene is TRBV6-1, the J gene TRBJ1-4; D unclear. CDR1 MNHNS and CDR2 SASEGT come from the germline V gene. V was shortened by 3 bases and J by 0 bases, with 11 bases between the two germline ends. The CDR3 sequence is 16 residues long. The CDR3 DNA reads as TGTGCCAGCAGTGAGGGAGCACGGGCAACTAATGAAAAACTGTTTTTT. It yields the protein CASSEGARATNEKLFF.

The chain carries TRBV7-3 and TRBJ2-1; 10 bases map to TRBD2. Unmatched junction bases numbered 4, after V lost 2 bases and J lost 6 bases. CDR1 and CDR2 from the germline V gene are SGHTA and FQGTGA. The CDR3 is 15 amino acids. Here the CDR3 reads CASSLVLAGGNEQFF. The CDR3 DNA follows: TGTGCCAGCAGCTTAGTATTAGCGGGGGGCAATGAGCAGTTCTTC. Supplemented by reference TRBV7-3 and TRBJ2-1, the full variable domain reads GAGVSQTPSNKVTEKGKYVELRCDPISGHTALYWYRQSLGQGPEFLIYFQGTGAADDSGLPNDRFFAVRPEGSVSTLKIQRTERGDSAVYLCASSLVLAGGNEQFFGPGTRLTVL.

This chain links TRBV19 with TRBJ2-5; 9 positions agree with TRBD1. This CDR3 is 16 amino acids long. The V gene's germline CDR1 is LNHDA and CDR2 SQIVND (reference sequence). V trimming: 5 bases; J trimming: 5 bases; junction bases outside the gene matches: 12. The CDR3 DNA sequence: TGTGCCAGTAGTGACCGAACAGGGGGCGCGTGGGAGACCCAGTACTTC. Its translation is CASSDRTGGAWETQYF. Drawing the rest from reference TRBV19 and TRBJ2-5, the complete variable domain is DGGITQSPKYLFRKEGQNVTLSCEQNLNHDAMYWYRQDPGQGLRLIYYSQIVNDFQKGDIAEGYSVSREKKESFPLTVTSAQKNPTAFYLCASSDRTGGAWETQYFGPGTRLLVL.

The chain employs TRBV28 and TRBJ2-7, with TRBD2 matching over 7 bases. The CDR3 has 15 amino acids. The junction had 12 bases not matched to a gene; V was cut back by 8 bases and J by 2 bases. Germline CDR1 is MDHEN and CDR2 is SYDVKM. The CDR3 spells CASFAGVIPTYEQYF. The CDR3 bases are TGTGCCAGCTTTGCGGGAGTAATCCCCACCTACGAGCAGTACTTC.

This clone was observed once. V and J are TRBV27 and TRBJ2-5, with 8 nucleotides matching TRBD1. CDR1 MNHEY and CDR2 SMNVEV come from the germline V gene (reference sequence). V was clipped by 6 bases and J by 5 bases; unmatched bases: 11. The CDR3 runs to 15 residues. DNA of the CDR3: TGTGCCAGCAGCCCGGACAGGGCCAGGGGCGAGACCCAGTACTTC. It codes for CASSPDRARGETQYF.

The chain joins TRBV7-2 to TRBJ2-7, with D tentatively TRBD1 (6 bases). The CDR3 covers 12 residues. Trimming pared 5 bases from V and 6 bases from J, leaving 11 bases between. From germline, CDR1 is SGHTA and CDR2 FQGNSA. CDR3 loop: CASSHPGVEQYF. The DNA of the CDR3 is TGTGCCAGCAGCCATCCAGGGGTCGAGCAGTACTTC.

The rearrangement joins TRBV12-2 to TRBJ2-3; the tabulated D call, TRBD1, remains unverified against the DNA. TRBV12-2 represents a pseudogene. The CDR3 sequence is 14 residues long. CDR3 sequence reads: CASRQTGGKDTQYF. As DNA, the CDR3 is TGTGCAAGTCGACAAACAGGGGGTAAGGATACGCAGTATTTT.

The rearrangement links TRBV6-6 to TRBJ2-7, with 7 bases matching TRBD2. The germline V gene has CDR1 MNHNY and CDR2 SVGAGI (reference sequence). There are 15 residues in the CDR3. J was trimmed by 0 bases and V by 2 bases; bases with no gene match: 4. The CDR3 here is CASSYPGGTSYEQYF. Written as DNA, the CDR3 is TGTGCCAGCAGTTACCCCGGGGGGACCTCCTACGAGCAGTACTTC.

This clone was observed a handful of times. The V gene is TRBV5-4, the J gene TRBJ1-3, with TRBD1 identical over 11 bases. The CDR3 consists of 18 residues. CDR1 is SGHNT and CDR2 is YYREEE in the germline V gene (reference sequence). V lost 3 bases, J lost 3 bases, and 11 bases stayed unmatched. This CDR3 reads CASSSGRTGGAGGNTIYF. CDR3 in DNA: TGTGCCAGCAGCTCGGGGAGGACAGGGGGCGCAGGTGGAAACACCATATATTTT.

CDR3 loop: CASSVAPGEGEAFF. The DNA of the CDR3 is TGTGCCAGCAGCGTAGCCCCAGGGGAGGGAGAAGCTTTCTTT. This sequence joins TRBV9 and TRBJ1-1; weak D call: TRBD1 (6 bases). Trimming pared 0 bases from V and 8 bases from J, leaving 14 bases between. CDR1 is SGDLS, CDR2 YYNGEE, per germline. The length of the CDR3 is 14 residues.

This rearrangement joins TRBV18 to TRBJ1-6, with a possible D match to TRBD1 (6 bases). Trimming pared 3 bases from V and 10 bases from J, leaving 16 bases between. Germline V lookup: CDR1 KGHSH, CDR2 LQKENI. This CDR3 is built from 15 residues. CDR3 in DNA: TGTGCCAGCTCACCGTTACAGGGAGAGAACTCACCCCTCCACTTT. Its translation: CASSPLQGENSPLHF.

This chain joins TRBV30 and TRBJ2-1; weak D call: TRBD2 (6 bases). The CDR3 is 16 residues long. Between the trimmed V and J ends, which lost 0 bases and 2 bases, there was a span of 14 bases. The germline V gene encodes CDR1 GTSNPN and CDR2 SVGIG (reference sequence). The CDR3 loop reads CAWSVGREFPYNEQFF. The CDR3 bases are TGTGCCTGGAGTGTAGGACGGGAGTTCCCCTACAATGAGCAGTTCTTC. Full variable domain (outside the CDR3, taken from reference TRBV30 and TRBJ2-1): SQTIHQWPATLVQPVGSPLSLECTVEGTSNPNLYWYRQAAGRGLQLLFYSVGIGQISSEVPQNLSASRPQDRQFILSSKKLLLSDSGFYLCAWSVGREFPYNEQFFGPGTRLTVL.

The CDR3 DNA reads TGTGCCAGCAGCTATGAGGGGACAGGGATGAAGACCCAGTACTTC. This translates into CASSYEGTGMKTQYF. The chain combines TRBV6-1 with TRBJ2-5; 9 bases are a match to TRBD1. J lost 6 bases, V lost 6 bases, and 11 bases had no gene match. Germline values: CDR1 MNHNS, CDR2 SASEGT. The CDR3 is made up of 15 amino acids.

This chain joins TRBV6-6 and TRBJ2-3; TRBD2 agrees at 8 bases. The CDR3 totals 16 residues. CDR1 MNHNY and CDR2 SVGAGI come from the germline V gene (reference sequence). V dropped 0 bases and J dropped 2; count of bases not matched to a gene: 4. The CDR3 DNA reads as TGTGCCAGCAGTTACTCACTAGCGGATAACACAGATACGCAGTATTTT. This gives the protein CASSYSLADNTDTQYF.

V and J are TRBV28 and TRBJ2-1; TRBD1 aligns across 7 bases. Germline CDR1 and CDR2: MDHEN and SYDVKM. The CDR3 is made up of 15 amino acids. V was pared by 2 bases and J by 8 bases, with 9 bases of the junction left unmatched. The CDR3 reads CASSLRGRADYEQFF. The CDR3 bases are TGTGCCAGCAGTTTAAGGGGGCGAGCGGATTATGAGCAGTTCTTC.

The rearrangement joins TRBV5-4 to TRBJ2-2; D possibly corresponds to TRBD2 (6 bases). Germline CDR1 and CDR2: SGHNT and YYREEE (reference sequence). V lost 2 bases and J lost 6, with 14 bases in between. CDR3 size: 15 residues. CDR3 in DNA: TGTGCCAGCAGCTTCATGACTAGGATCGCCGGGGAGCTGTTTTTT. Its translation: CASSFMTRIAGELFF.

J is TRBJ1-1 and V is TRBV19; 7 nucleotides align to TRBD1. CDR1 and CDR2 (germline): LNHDA, SQIVND (reference sequence). The length of the CDR3 is 15 residues. V lost 5 bases, J lost 2 bases, and 8 bases stayed unmatched. The chain's CDR3 is CASSPRTGSNTEAFF. CDR3 in DNA: TGTGCCAGTAGTCCCCGGACAGGAAGTAACACTGAAGCTTTCTTT.

The gene calls are TRBV28 and TRBJ1-1; D remains ambiguous. V dropped 3 bases and J dropped 11 bases, with 13 bases sitting between them. Germline CDR1 MDHEN, CDR2 SYDVKM. This CDR3 spans 12 amino acids. The CDR3 sequence is CASSFPGKVAFF. The CDR3 nucleotides read TGTGCCAGCAGTTTCCCGGGAAAGGTTGCTTTCTTT.

The rearrangement joins TRBV4-3 to TRBJ2-1; D ambiguous. The CDR3 extends over 13 amino acids. Germline V gene data show CDR1 as LGHNA and CDR2 as YSLEER. V lost 0 bases and J lost 10, with 10 bases in between. CDR3 nucleotides: TGCGCCAGCAGCCAAGAGACCGCGCGGGAGCAGTTCTTC. This sequence encodes CASSQETAREQFF.

The rearrangement joins TRBV5-4 to TRBJ1-5; 7 nucleotides line up with TRBD1. This CDR3 region has 14 residues. V trimming: 4 bases; J trimming: 2 bases; junction bases outside the gene matches: 3. Germline V gives CDR1 SGHNT, CDR2 YYREEE (reference sequence). CDR3 sequence reads: CASSPGTGNQPQHF. In nucleotides, the CDR3 is TGTGCCAGCAGCCCCGGGACAGGCAATCAGCCCCAGCATTTT.

V and J are TRBV6-1 and TRBJ1-1; TRBD1 agrees at 7 bases. The CDR3 spans 16 residues. In germline, CDR1 is MNHNS, CDR2 SASEGT. J lost 3 bases, V lost 4 bases, and 11 bases had no gene match. CDR3 in amino acids: CASSGWMTGSDTEAFF. The CDR3 region has the DNA TGTGCCAGCAGTGGTTGGATGACAGGGTCAGACACTGAAGCTTTCTTT.

Turning to this clone: An end of the junction differs from the germline gene, which may be a read error. Distinct nucleotide sequences in the sample also encode this CDR3. V and J are TRBV5-3 and TRBJ1-1; D not certain. TRBV5-3 is treated as an ORF (open reading frame) with a function not yet certain. There are 16 residues in the CDR3. The CDR3 DNA is TGCGCCAGAAGCTTGGCCGAACGGGAACCGAGTACTGAAGCTTTCTTT. Protein product: CARSLAEREPSTEAFF.

The chain carries TRBV19 and TRBJ2-3, with D possibly being TRBD2 (5 bases). Germline loops: CDR1 LNHDA, CDR2 SQIVND (reference sequence). V shed 5 bases and J shed 4 bases, with 10 bases lying between them. The CDR3 is made up of 13 amino acids. Written as DNA, the CDR3 is TGTGCCAGTAGTCGGGCTAGCTCAGATACGCAGTATTTT. This codes for CASSRASSDTQYF.